This entry lists 32 T cell receptor beta chains sequenced from one sample in a study of cytomegalovirus exposure and HLA in healthy donors. Use of 60 Vbeta and 13 Jbeta primers characterized the PCR. Clones were read by immunoSEQ multiplex PCR, and TCRdb kept only the in-frame ones, dropping some. In the table there are over 70,000 clones, around 70% of which are singletons. The sequenced sample was PBMCs. The receptors derive from a man between 25 and 39 years old in good health and CMV-seropositive.

The rearrangement joins TRBV19 to TRBJ2-7; 12 nucleotides align to TRBD2. CDR3 size: 15 residues. Trimming at V came to 0 bases and at J to 3 bases, leaving 0 bases not matched to a gene. Per germline, CDR1 LNHDA and CDR2 SQIVND (reference sequence). CDR3 bases: TGTGCCAGTAGTATAGAACTAGCGGGAGGCTACGAGCAGTACTTC. Its translation is CASSIELAGGYEQYF.

V usage is TRBV11-2 and J usage is TRBJ2-7, with 7 bases matching TRBD1. Trimming took 5 bases from V and 2 from J; bases not matched to a gene: 9. CDR1 is SGHAT and CDR2 is FQNNGV in the germline V gene. This CDR3 is built from 15 residues. This CDR3 is CASSLSWDRTYEQYF. DNA for the CDR3: TGTGCCAGCAGCCTTAGCTGGGACAGAACCTACGAGCAGTACTTC.

The chain joins TRBV7-9 to TRBJ2-7, with 7 nucleotides matching TRBD1. With V trimmed by 3 bases and J by 0 bases, 5 bases remained unmatched. The CDR3 spans 15 residues. Germline values: CDR1 SEHNR, CDR2 FQNEAQ (reference sequence). CDR3 sequence reads: CASSLTGHSSYEQYF. DNA for the CDR3: TGTGCCAGCAGCTTGACAGGGCATAGCTCCTACGAGCAGTACTTC. Looking up the rest from reference TRBV7-9 and TRBJ2-7 gives the full variable domain: DTGVSQNPRHKITKRGQNVTFRCDPISEHNRLYWYRQTLGQGPEFLTYFQNEAQLEKSRLLSDRFSAERPKGSFSTLEIQRTEQGDSAMYLCASSLTGHSSYEQYFGPGTRLTVT.

The genes are TRBV5-6 and TRBJ2-5, with a possible D match to TRBD1 (7 bases). The CDR3 is 14 amino acids. The V end lost 1 base, the J end lost 5 bases, and 12 bases lay between the germline ends. Germline V gives CDR1 SGHDT, CDR2 YYEEEE. Written as DNA, the CDR3 is TGTGCCAGCAGCTTGAGGTCAGGGGGGGAGACCCAGTACTTC. This translates into CASSLRSGGETQYF.

Notes on this clone: One end of the junction varies from germline; a read error may be responsible. The chain uses TRBV7-9 and TRBJ1-5, with D possibly matching TRBD1 (5 bases). This CDR3 has 18 residues. CDR1 and CDR2 (germline): SEHNR, FQNEAQ (reference sequence). CDR3 in amino acids: CSSSLASPPGPANQPQHF. The CDR3 region has the DNA TGTTCCAGCAGCTTAGCCTCCCCTCCAGGGCCCGCCAATCAGCCCCAGCATTTT.

The DNA for the CDR3 is TGTGCCAGCAGCTTAGGACAGGGGTCTAATGAAAAACTGTTTTTT. This translates into CASSLGQGSNEKLFF. This chain connects TRBV7-9 to TRBJ1-4; 8 nucleotides match TRBD1. V was clipped by 1 base and J by 3 bases; unmatched bases: 1. This CDR3 has 15 residues. In germline, CDR1 is SEHNR, CDR2 FQNEAQ (reference sequence).

In the case of this clone: The same CDR3 is also encoded by other DNA sequences in this sample. This chain joins TRBV5-1 and TRBJ1-1, with 8 bases identical to TRBD1. V lost 8 bases and J lost 7; bases outside the gene matches: 16. The CDR3 contains 15 residues. The germline V gene encodes CDR1 SGHRS and CDR2 YFSETQ. In nucleotides, the CDR3 is TGCGCCAGTAGCACAGAAGGACAGGGTGGGAGTGAAGCTTTCTTT. Protein: CASSTEGQGGSEAFF.

V is TRBV11-3 and J is TRBJ2-5; TRBD2 matches at 9 bases. Germline values: CDR1 SGHNT, CDR2 YENEEA. Trimming removed 5 bases from V and 3 bases from J; junction bases left unmatched: 10. There are 16 residues in the CDR3. The CDR3 coding sequence is TGTGCCAGCAGCCCAGCTCTGAGCGGGGGGAAAGAGACCCAGTACTTC. Its translation is CASSPALSGGKETQYF.

The J gene is TRBJ2-2, the V gene TRBV28, with 8 bases fitting TRBD2. CDR1 is MDHEN and CDR2 is SYDVKM in the germline V gene. The length of the CDR3 is 16 residues. Trimming removed 4 bases from V and 5 bases from J; junction bases left unmatched: 9. For the CDR3, the DNA is TGTGCCAGCAGTTCCCTCGGGGGGGGCTGGACCGGGGAGCTGTTTTTT. Its protein product is CASSSLGGGWTGELFF.

The chain carries TRBV5-4 and TRBJ1-2; possible D gene TRBD1, 5 bases. Trimming cost V 0 bases and J 4 bases, with 13 bases left between them. The CDR3 length is 15 residues. CDR1 SGHNT and CDR2 YYREEE come from the germline V gene (reference sequence). Written as DNA, the CDR3 is TGTGCCAGCAGCTTGGATATGGGGCGCGGCTATGGCTACACCTTC. Protein: CASSLDMGRGYGYTF.

The genes are TRBV4-2 and TRBJ1-5; D not certain. Trimming pared 0 bases from V and 5 bases from J, leaving 8 bases between. This CDR3 comprises 14 residues. Germline V gene sequence: CDR1 LGHNA, CDR2 YNFKEQ. CDR3 amino acids: CASSQDMADQPQHF. In nucleotides, the CDR3 is TGTGCCAGCAGCCAAGATATGGCGGATCAGCCCCAGCATTTT.

This chain uses TRBV9 with TRBJ1-3, with D unresolved. Germline values: CDR1 SGDLS, CDR2 YYNGEE. There are 17 residues in the CDR3. Trimming took 0 bases from V and 4 from J, leaving 17 bases between them. This CDR3 reads CASSVGASTKSGNTIYF. As DNA, the CDR3 is TGTGCCAGCAGCGTAGGGGCCAGTACGAAGTCGGGAAACACCATATATTTT.

This chain connects TRBV20-1 to TRBJ1-1; 7 positions agree with TRBD1. Trimming cost V 6 bases and J 3 bases; bases outside gene matches: 1. The CDR3 consists of 11 residues. Germline V gene lookup returns CDR1 DFQATT and CDR2 SNEGSKA (reference sequence). CDR3 in DNA: TGCAGTGCGGGACAGTACACTGAAGCTTTCTTT. Protein sequence: CSAGQYTEAFF.

The chain links TRBV27 to TRBJ2-7, with 9 nucleotides matching TRBD1. CDR1 and CDR2 (germline): MNHEY, SMNVEV (reference sequence). The CDR3 contains 15 residues. V was pared by 3 bases and J by 4 bases, with 7 bases of the junction left unmatched. This CDR3 is CASSFGDRAAYEQYF. CDR3 bases: TGTGCCAGCAGTTTTGGGGACAGGGCTGCATACGAGCAGTACTTC.

The gene calls are TRBV2 and TRBJ1-2; D gene ambiguous. Trimming removed 7 bases from V and 4 bases from J, with 7 bases in between. This CDR3 comprises 11 residues. The germline V gene has CDR1 SNHLY and CDR2 FYNNEI. CDR3 DNA: TGTGCCAGCAAGGCGGCCTATGGCTACACCTTC. Its protein product is CASKAAYGYTF.

The chain combines TRBV28 with TRBJ2-6; a weak D match, TRBD2 (7 bases). Germline V gene sequence: CDR1 MDHEN, CDR2 SYDVKM. The V end lost 3 bases, the J end lost 4 bases, and 10 bases lay between the germline ends. CDR3 size: 15 residues. The CDR3 here is CASSLGGAGANVLTF. The CDR3 nucleotides read TGTGCCAGCAGTTTGGGGGGGGCAGGGGCCAACGTCCTGACTTTC.

This chain uses TRBV5-1 with TRBJ1-4, with D perhaps TRBD1 (5 bases). This CDR3 has 16 residues. Trimming took 0 bases from V and 8 from J, leaving 17 bases between them. In germline, CDR1 is SGHRS, CDR2 YFSETQ. In nucleotides, the CDR3 is TGCGCCAGCAGCTTGGGGGCCGACAGCCCGAAAGAAAAACTGTTTTTT. This sequence encodes CASSLGADSPKEKLFF.

The chain joins TRBV10-3 to TRBJ1-1; D is unresolved. The germline V gene encodes CDR1 ENHRY and CDR2 SYGVKD. The V gene lost 0 bases and the J gene lost 6 bases, with 14 bases spanning the gap. This CDR3 is built from 15 residues. This CDR3 reads CAISESYTWAPEAFF. CDR3 sequence (DNA): TGTGCCATCAGTGAGTCGTACACTTGGGCCCCTGAAGCTTTCTTT.

This clone was detected a few times. This chain uses TRBV9 with TRBJ2-3; 9 bases match TRBD2. V was pared by 3 bases and J by 0 bases, with 5 bases of the junction left unmatched. Germline CDR1 SGDLS, CDR2 YYNGEE. This CDR3 region has 16 residues. CDR3 bases: TGTGCCAGCAGCGCAAGACTAGCGGTGAGCACAGATACGCAGTATTTT. Its translation is CASSARLAVSTDTQYF.

The chain is built from TRBV4-3 and TRBJ2-1; 9 bases align to TRBD1. CDR1 and CDR2 from the germline V gene are LGHNA and YSLEER. Trimming removed 0 bases from V and 6 bases from J; junction bases left unmatched: 6. This CDR3 has 16 residues. CDR3 DNA: TGCGCCAGCAGCCAAGATAGGGGACAGGGTCGCAATGAGCAGTTCTTC. It translates to CASSQDRGQGRNEQFF.

A remark on this clone: A junction boundary mismatches the germline segment, possibly from a read error. This chain links TRBV7-7 with TRBJ2-2, with no clear D. There are 13 residues in the CDR3. Germline lookup yields CDR1 SSHAT and CDR2 FNYEAQ (reference sequence). CDR3 in DNA: TGTGCTAGCAGCTTAGTGGGCTTCGGGGAGCTGTTTTTT. Protein product: CASSLVGFGELFF.

V usage is TRBV5-1 and J usage is TRBJ1-2, with D uncertain. Trimming shortened V by 1 base and J by 3 bases, and 13 bases separated the two germline ends. CDR1 is SGHRS, CDR2 YFSETQ, per germline. The CDR3 has 15 residues. The CDR3 nucleotides read TGCGCCAGCAGCTTGACCGGCAGGAATGACTATGGCTACACCTTC. Translated: CASSLTGRNDYGYTF.

V and J are TRBV5-1 and TRBJ1-2; D remains ambiguous. V dropped 0 bases and J dropped 6 bases, with 9 bases sitting between them. This CDR3 comprises 13 residues. Germline assignment: CDR1 SGHRS and CDR2 YFSETQ. The CDR3 DNA reads as TGCGCCAGCAGCTTGGGGGGAGGGCATGGCTACACCTTC. Translating gives CASSLGGGHGYTF. The full variable domain, in which reference TRBV5-1 and TRBJ1-2 provide the parts outside the CDR3, is KAGVTQTPRYLIKTRGQQVTLSCSPISGHRSVSWYQQTPGQGLQFLFEYFSETQRNKGNFPGRFSGRQFSNSRSEMNVSTLELGDSALYLCASSLGGGHGYTFGSGTRLTVV.

The V gene is TRBV9, the J gene TRBJ2-4; no firm D call. The CDR3 runs 17 residues. Trimming removed 0 bases from V and 2 bases from J, with 15 bases in between. The germline gives CDR1 SGDLS, CDR2 YYNGEE. In DNA form, the CDR3 reads TGTGCCAGCAGCGTAGGACCCTCCCCCAGGACCAAAAACATTCAGTACTTC. Amino acid sequence: CASSVGPSPRTKNIQYF.

This chain joins TRBV28 and TRBJ2-2; 7 positions match TRBD1. The V gene's germline CDR1 is MDHEN and CDR2 SYDVKM. This CDR3 region has 16 residues. V dropped 7 bases and J dropped 1; count of bases not matched to a gene: 9. The DNA of the CDR3 is TGTGCCAGCACCATGCCGGGACAGATGAACACCGGGGAGCTGTTTTTT. Amino acid sequence: CASTMPGQMNTGELFF.

The chain uses TRBV14 and TRBJ2-3, with unresolved D. The CDR3 is 13 residues long. Per germline, CDR1 SGHDN and CDR2 FVKESK. The V and J ends lost 0 bases and 6 bases respectively, with 7 bases between them. The CDR3, as DNA: TGTGCCAGCAGCCAAGATTTGGAGGATACGCAGTATTTT. This codes for CASSQDLEDTQYF.

This clone was counted a single time. V is TRBV5-1 and J is TRBJ1-4, with 7 positions matching TRBD1. The CDR3 consists of 16 residues. Trimming cost V 4 bases and J 0 bases; bases outside gene matches: 6. Germline CDR1 reads SGHRS; CDR2 reads YFSETQ. The CDR3 DNA sequence: TGCGCCAGCAGCAGGGGACAGCAAGCAACTAATGAAAAACTGTTTTTT. Its protein is CASSRGQQATNEKLFF.

This rearrangement joins TRBV2 to TRBJ2-7; D remains ambiguous. V lost 5 bases to trimming and J lost 4 bases, with 6 bases between them. There are 11 residues in the CDR3. CDR1 SNHLY and CDR2 FYNNEI come from the germline V gene. The CDR3 bases are TGTGCCAGCAGTTACGGTTACGAGCAGTACTTC. This sequence encodes CASSYGYEQYF.

V is TRBV4-2 and J is TRBJ2-7; 8 bases agree with TRBD1. CDR1 is LGHNA, CDR2 YNFKEQ, per germline. V shed 3 bases, J shed 4 bases, and the junction held 5 bases outside the gene matches. CDR3 size: 14 residues. CDR3 protein: CASSQRQGRYEQYF. DNA for the CDR3: TGTGCCAGCAGCCAGCGACAGGGGAGGTACGAGCAGTACTTC.

The chain links TRBV7-2 to TRBJ2-7; 13 nucleotides match TRBD2. Germline trimming cut 3 bases from V and 6 bases from J; bases unmatched to any gene: 8. Per the germline V gene, CDR1 is SGHTA and CDR2 is FQGNSA. This CDR3 is 16 amino acids long. The CDR3 here is CASSFTSGRASREQYF. The CDR3 coding sequence is TGTGCCAGCAGCTTCACTAGCGGGAGGGCCTCACGCGAGCAGTACTTC.

The rearrangement uses TRBV28 and TRBJ1-1, with D possibly matching TRBD1 (5 bases). Trimming left V 6 bases short and J 1 base short, with 12 bases between. The germline CDR1 and CDR2 sequences are MDHEN and SYDVKM. The CDR3 spans 14 residues. CDR3 DNA: TGTGCCAGCAGCCCCGCCACAGGGAACACTGAAGCTTTCTTT. As protein: CASSPATGNTEAFF.

This clone was observed once. This rearrangement joins TRBV2 to TRBJ1-1; D uncertain. This CDR3 spans 13 amino acids. Germline CDR1 and CDR2: SNHLY and FYNNEI. The V end lost 4 bases, the J end lost 5 bases, and 11 bases lay between the germline ends. The CDR3 here is CASSGFPGTEAFF. The CDR3 DNA sequence: TGTGCCAGCAGTGGGTTTCCGGGGACTGAAGCTTTCTTT.